Listed here are 32 T cell receptor beta chains from one sample, sequenced in a study of blood T cell repertoires in COVID-19. Assay: immunoSEQ multiplex PCR; the TCRdb copy retains only in-frame clones and omits some. This table has about 280,000 clones, 90% appearing once. Sequenced input: PBMCs or T cells enriched from blood (not recorded which). The receptors shown here come from a woman aged 18-30 years with acute COVID-19.

The chain joins TRBV18 to TRBJ1-5, with TRBD1 matching over 9 bases. This CDR3 has 17 residues. The V segment lost 4 bases and the J segment 0 bases; nucleotides outside the gene matches: 7. Germline V gene sequence: CDR1 KGHSH, CDR2 LQKENI. The CDR3 bases are TGTGCCAGCTCACGAAAGGGACAGGGCGATAGCAATCAGCCCCAGCATTTT. The encoded protein is CASSRKGQGDSNQPQHF.

The gene calls are TRBV6-5 and TRBJ1-5; 7 bases align to TRBD1. Germline CDR1 is MNHEY and CDR2 is SVGAGI. V trimming: 5 bases; J trimming: 3 bases; junction bases outside the gene matches: 7. The CDR3 sequence is 15 residues long. The CDR3 spells CASSRQGLYNQPQHF. The CDR3 coding sequence is TGTGCCAGCAGTCGACAGGGTCTTTACAATCAGCCCCAGCATTTT.

The chain couples TRBV7-3 to TRBJ2-1, with TRBD2 identical over 8 bases. The CDR3 runs to 15 residues. J gave up 6 bases and V 2 bases, and 6 bases lay outside the gene matches. CDR1 is SGHTA, CDR2 FQGTGA, per germline. Written as DNA, the CDR3 is TGTGCCAGCAGCTTACCGGGAGGGCCGATCAATGAGCAGTTCTTC. Translating it yields CASSLPGGPINEQFF.

The V call is TRBV13, the J call TRBJ1-3, with D unclear. The CDR3 runs 15 residues. With 4 bases removed from V and 2 bases from J, the gap between germline ends came to 12 bases. Germline CDR1 is PRHDT and CDR2 is FYEKMQ (reference sequence). The CDR3 loop reads CASSSPQLPGNTIYF. For the CDR3, the DNA is TGTGCCAGCAGCTCCCCACAGCTCCCTGGAAACACCATATATTTT.

This clone was detected once. The CDR3 sequence: CASSTMSGNYGYTF. The CDR3 DNA follows: TGCGCCAGCAGCACCATGTCGGGGAACTATGGCTACACCTTC. The chain recombines TRBV5-1 with TRBJ1-2; D remains unclear. CDR3 length equals 14 residues. Germline lookup yields CDR1 SGHRS and CDR2 YFSETQ. The V end lost 4 bases, the J end lost 2 bases, and 12 bases lay between the germline ends.

In its sample, this clone was seen once. The genes are TRBV4-3 and TRBJ2-5; 7 nucleotides line up with TRBD2. Germline V gene data show CDR1 as LGHNA and CDR2 as YSLEER. This CDR3 has 16 amino acids. V was clipped by 3 bases and J by 4 bases; unmatched bases: 11. The CDR3 sequence: CASSQKPSGKGETQYF. In DNA form, the CDR3 reads TGCGCCAGCAGCCAGAAACCTAGCGGCAAGGGAGAGACCCAGTACTTC.

The chain joins TRBV20-1 to TRBJ1-2; no clear D. The V end lost 5 bases, the J end lost 4 bases, and 8 bases lay between the germline ends. Germline V lookup: CDR1 DFQATT, CDR2 SNEGSKA (reference sequence). This CDR3 is built from 11 residues. The CDR3 coding sequence is TGCAGTGCTCAGGATTTCTATGGCTACACCTTC. Protein: CSAQDFYGYTF.

This chain links TRBV2 with TRBJ1-5; D may be TRBD1 (5 bases). Trimming cost V 2 bases and J 4 bases, with 12 bases left between them. The CDR3 loop spans 15 amino acids. The germline gives CDR1 SNHLY, CDR2 FYNNEI. CDR3 sequence (DNA): TGTGCCAGCAGTGAAACGGGGGGTTGGAATCAGCCCCAGCATTTT. Translating it yields CASSETGGWNQPQHF.

The V call is TRBV28, the J call TRBJ2-7, with 7 positions matching TRBD1. Germline V gene sequence: CDR1 MDHEN, CDR2 SYDVKM. V lost 6 bases and J lost 5; bases outside the gene matches: 7. The CDR3 length is 13 residues. CDR3 bases: TGTGCCAGCAGCGAGGGACAGACCCACGAGCAGTACTTC. This gives the protein CASSEGQTHEQYF. The full variable domain, with the rest looked up from reference TRBV28 and TRBJ2-7, is DVKVTQSSRYLVKRTGEKVFLECVQDMDHENMFWYRQDPGLGLRLIYFSYDVKMKEKGDIPEGYSVSREKKERFSLILESASTNQTSMYLCASSEGQTHEQYFGPGTRLTVT.

This sequence joins TRBV5-1 and TRBJ2-5, with D unclear. This CDR3 has 14 residues. The V gene lost 4 bases and the J gene lost 1 base, with 11 bases spanning the gap. Germline CDR1 and CDR2: SGHRS and YFSETQ. The CDR3 bases are TGCGCCAGCAGCCCCCGGGTAGTCCAAGAGACCCAGTACTTC. Protein: CASSPRVVQETQYF.

The chain couples TRBV7-8 to TRBJ2-7; a weak D match, TRBD1 (6 bases). Germline assignment: CDR1 SGHVS and CDR2 FQNEAQ. Trimming took off 1 base at V and 2 bases at J, with 12 bases between the two ends. The length of the CDR3 is 15 residues. The CDR3 sequence: CASSLVAGVAYEQYF. The CDR3 DNA reads TGTGCCAGCAGCTTAGTGGCAGGGGTAGCCTACGAGCAGTACTTC.

This clone was seen a single time. The V call is TRBV7-9, the J call TRBJ2-5, with D uncertain. Per germline, CDR1 SEHNR and CDR2 FQNEAQ (reference sequence). The V end was cut by 5 bases, the J end by 0 bases, with 10 bases between. The CDR3 loop spans 14 amino acids. CDR3 sequence (DNA): TGTGCCAGCAGCGAAAACTTGTACCAAGAGACCCAGTACTTC. Protein sequence: CASSENLYQETQYF.

This clone came up once. The CDR3 loop is CASSLLVRTGNNEQFF. CDR3 DNA sequence: TGCGCCAGCAGCCTCCTAGTCCGGACAGGTAACAATGAGCAGTTCTTC. The chain employs TRBV4-3 and TRBJ2-1; TRBD1 matches 7 bases. Per germline, CDR1 LGHNA and CDR2 YSLEER. Losses at the gene ends were 4 bases for V and 5 bases for J; bases not matched to a gene: 11. CDR3 length: 16 amino acids.

The chain links TRBV11-3 to TRBJ2-5; 7 bases map to TRBD1. CDR1 and CDR2 (germline): SGHNT, YENEEA. The CDR3 totals 15 residues. J lost 2 bases, V lost 5 bases, and 8 bases had no gene match. The CDR3 bases are TGTGCCAGCAGCCTCTCCCTGGGACAGCAAGAGACCCAGTACTTC. The encoded protein is CASSLSLGQQETQYF.

V and J are TRBV24-1 and TRBJ2-7; TRBD1 agrees at 8 bases. In germline, CDR1 is KGHDR, CDR2 SFDVKD. Losses at the gene ends were 1 base for V and 0 bases for J; bases not matched to a gene: 13. The CDR3 spans 19 residues. CDR3 in DNA: TGTGCCACCAGTGATTTCGGTCCCCGTACAGGGGGTAGCTCCTACGAGCAGTACTTC. The encoded protein is CATSDFGPRTGGSSYEQYF.

V is TRBV11-2 and J is TRBJ2-7, with D hard to call. Germline lookup yields CDR1 SGHAT and CDR2 FQNNGV. This CDR3 contains 15 residues. The V end lost 1 base, the J end lost 0 bases, and 10 bases lay between the germline ends. CDR3 loop: CASSLARSTSYEQYF. Written as DNA, the CDR3 is TGTGCCAGCAGCTTAGCGCGGTCAACCTCCTACGAGCAGTACTTC.

J is TRBJ2-5 and V is TRBV11-2; TRBD2 matches at 12 bases. This CDR3 region has 16 residues. Losses at the gene ends were 4 bases for V and 6 bases for J; bases not matched to a gene: 9. Germline V lookup: CDR1 SGHAT, CDR2 FQNNGV. As DNA, the CDR3 is TGTGCCAGCAGCTGGGTCGCAGGGACTAGCGGGCAGACCCAGTACTTC. It specifies CASSWVAGTSGQTQYF.

This clone has only one observation. The chain combines TRBV5-1 with TRBJ2-7; 11 positions match TRBD1. The CDR3 has 14 residues. After removal of 3 bases from V and 2 bases from J, the junction contained 1 base not matched to a gene. Germline CDR1 is SGHRS and CDR2 is YFSETQ. The CDR3 spells CASSWTGGTYEQYF. In nucleotides, the CDR3 is TGCGCCAGCAGCTGGACAGGGGGCACCTACGAGCAGTACTTC.

J is TRBJ2-7 and V is TRBV3-1 (or the pseudogene TRBV3-2); 13 bases map to TRBD2. V dropped 4 bases and J dropped 5; count of bases not matched to a gene: 14. The CDR3 is 18 amino acids. The germline gives CDR1 LGHDT, CDR2 YNNKEL (reference sequence). CDR3 in amino acids: CASSLTSGRALTVDEQYF. The CDR3 region has the DNA TGTGCCAGCAGCCTAACTAGCGGGAGGGCCTTAACAGTTGACGAGCAGTACTTC.

This clone was observed a single time. The rearrangement joins TRBV29-1 to TRBJ2-1, with no clear D. Deletions cut 3 bases from V and 1 base from J, with 4 bases between. Germline-derived CDR1 and CDR2 are SQVTM and ANQGSEA. CDR3 size: 12 residues. Here the CDR3 reads CSVDRSYNEQFF. In nucleotides, the CDR3 is TGCAGCGTTGATCGTTCCTACAATGAGCAGTTCTTC.

This clone was counted a few times. Mismatch with germline at one junction end may stem from a read error. The V and J genes are TRBV12-3 or TRBV12-4 and TRBJ2-5; weak D call: TRBD1 (6 bases). There are 13 residues in the CDR3. The CDR3 sequence: CASSLKQGQPYHF. The CDR3, as DNA: TGTGCCAGCAGTTTAAAGCAAGGACAGCCGTACCACTTC.

V gene TRBV14 combines with J gene TRBJ2-5, with D tentatively TRBD2 (6 bases). CDR3 size: 15 residues. V gave up 5 bases and J gave up 5 bases, with 18 bases separating them. Germline V lookup: CDR1 SGHDN, CDR2 FVKESK. CDR3 region: CASSDLTLGRETQYF. CDR3 DNA sequence: TGTGCCAGCAGCGACCTAACCCTAGGGAGGGAGACCCAGTACTTC.

This clone was detected once. The chain uses TRBV5-1 and TRBJ1-6; 7 bases match TRBD1. V lost 4 bases to trimming and J lost 9 bases; unmatched junction nucleotides: 13. CDR1 is SGHRS, CDR2 YFSETQ, per germline. The CDR3 has 16 amino acids. CDR3 nucleotide sequence: TGCGCCAGCAGCGTGGGATATGGGACAGTGATTTCACCCCTCCACTTT. This translates into CASSVGYGTVISPLHF.

The chain links TRBV7-2 to TRBJ2-1; D unresolved. Between the trimmed V and J ends, which lost 3 bases and 9 bases, there was a span of 9 bases. Germline assignment: CDR1 SGHTA and CDR2 FQGNSA. The CDR3 totals 12 residues. CDR3: CASSFGVREQFF. The CDR3 bases are TGTGCCAGCAGCTTTGGAGTTCGTGAGCAGTTCTTC.

The CDR3 bases are TGCGCCAGCAGACCACTCGGGGAGAACACTGAAGCTTTCTTT. Residues: CASRPLGENTEAFF. V usage is TRBV4-1 and J usage is TRBJ1-1; D call uncertain. Deletions cut 6 bases from V and 1 base from J, with 12 bases between. Germline V gene data show CDR1 as MGHRA and CDR2 as YSYEKL. The CDR3 consists of 14 residues.

This clone was seen just once. Written as DNA, the CDR3 is TGTGCCAGCTCACCTTCCACAGGTAGACAGGCCACCCACTATGGCTACACCTTC. As protein: CASSPSTGRQATHYGYTF. The chain joins TRBV18 to TRBJ1-2; the D gene is possibly TRBD1 (6 bases). Trimming stripped 3 bases from V and 3 bases from J, with 23 bases between. The CDR3 runs to 18 residues. The germline gives CDR1 KGHSH, CDR2 LQKENI.

The rearrangement links TRBV5-1 to TRBJ1-3; no clear D gene. Germline CDR1 and CDR2: SGHRS and YFSETQ. Trimming left V 7 bases short and J 3 bases short, with 26 bases between. This CDR3 region has 18 residues. CDR3 amino acids: CASHSGEGLILDGNTIYF. The DNA of the CDR3 is TGCGCCAGCCACTCCGGGGAGGGCTTGATCCTAGATGGAAACACCATATATTTT.

The J gene is TRBJ2-1, the V gene TRBV7-9; a possible D gene is TRBD1 (6 bases). CDR3 length: 14 residues. Trimming shortened V by 3 bases and J by 7 bases, and 13 bases separated the two germline ends. CDR1 is SEHNR, CDR2 FQNEAQ, per germline (reference sequence). The CDR3 bases are TGTGCCAGCAGCTTTAGAGGGGGAATGAATGAGCAGTTCTTC. Its protein is CASSFRGGMNEQFF.

The chain joins TRBV7-9 to TRBJ2-6; D unresolved. This CDR3 is 14 amino acids long. Between the trimmed V and J ends, which lost 5 bases and 0 bases, there was a span of 5 bases. Germline CDR1 is SEHNR and CDR2 is FQNEAQ (reference sequence). The CDR3 DNA sequence: TGTGCCAGCAGCAGTAGCTCTGGGGCCAACGTCCTGACTTTC. Protein sequence: CASSSSSGANVLTF.

The chain couples TRBV18 to TRBJ2-5, with a possible D match to TRBD1 (5 bases). The germline gives CDR1 KGHSH, CDR2 LQKENI. Trimming removed 6 bases from V and 1 base from J, with 15 bases in between. The CDR3 loop spans 15 amino acids. The DNA of the CDR3 is TGTGCCAGCTCGGATTTCCGGACAAGCCAAGAGACCCAGTACTTC. Protein product: CASSDFRTSQETQYF.

This clone showed up just once. The rearrangement uses TRBV28 and TRBJ2-3, with a possible D match to TRBD2 (6 bases). Deletions cut 3 bases from V and 5 bases from J, with 6 bases between. CDR1 is MDHEN and CDR2 is SYDVKM in the germline V gene. The CDR3 is 12 amino acids. CDR3 bases: TGTGCCAGCAGTTTGGAGGGAGATACGCAGTATTTT. This translates into CASSLEGDTQYF. Looking up the rest from reference TRBV28 and TRBJ2-3 gives the full variable domain: DVKVTQSSRYLVKRTGEKVFLECVQDMDHENMFWYRQDPGLGLRLIYFSYDVKMKEKGDIPEGYSVSREKKERFSLILESASTNQTSMYLCASSLEGDTQYFGPGTRLTVL.

The gene calls are TRBV14 and TRBJ1-2; D is possibly TRBD1 (6 bases). V was trimmed by 1 base and J by 3 bases, leaving 12 bases between them. CDR1 SGHDN and CDR2 FVKESK come from the germline V gene. This CDR3 has 15 residues. CDR3 loop: CASSQVGARDYGYTF. DNA for the CDR3: TGTGCCAGCAGCCAAGTGGGGGCTCGGGACTATGGCTACACCTTC.